These 18 T cell receptor beta chains share one sample of origin, sequenced in a study of blood T cell repertoires in COVID-19. Data came from immunoSEQ multiplex PCR; TCRdb stores just in-frame clones and leaves some out. The sample has approximately 170,000 clones, about 85% seen once. The sequenced sample consisted of peripheral blood. The receptors here all came from an elderly man with COVID-19, enrolled during active disease.

This chain uses TRBV11-3 with TRBJ2-7, with 7 bases lining up with TRBD1. V trimming: 5 bases; J trimming: 2 bases; junction bases outside the gene matches: 9. CDR3 length equals 15 residues. CDR1 and CDR2 from the germline V gene are SGHNT and YENEEA. The CDR3: CASSPGRDSTYEQYF. CDR3 nucleotides: TGTGCCAGCAGCCCCGGCCGGGACAGTACCTACGAGCAGTACTTC.

The chain couples TRBV6-5 to TRBJ1-2; 7 bases align to TRBD1. CDR3 length: 14 residues. V shed 10 bases, J shed 4 bases, and the junction held 12 bases outside the gene matches. Germline V gene lookup returns CDR1 MNHEY and CDR2 SVGAGI. CDR3 nucleotide sequence: TGTGCCACCAGACTACAGGGGAAGGGCTATGGCTACACCTTC. Residues: CATRLQGKGYGYTF.

The CDR3 DNA reads TGTGCCAGCAGCCAAGATGGCAGGGCATACGAGCAGTACTTC. Translating it yields CASSQDGRAYEQYF. The V call is TRBV4-2, the J call TRBJ2-7; TRBD1 is a possible D gene (5 bases). The CDR3 length is 14 residues. Germline V gives CDR1 LGHNA, CDR2 YNFKEQ. The V end was cut by 0 bases, the J end by 4 bases, with 10 bases between.

This clone was observed once. The rearrangement joins TRBV6-1 to TRBJ1-1; TRBD1 matches at 7 bases. The CDR3 covers 15 residues. From germline, CDR1 is MNHNS and CDR2 SASEGT. V lost 0 bases and J lost 5; bases outside the gene matches: 6. The CDR3 reads CASSEAYAGGTEAFF. CDR3 nucleotides: TGTGCCAGCAGTGAAGCGTATGCAGGGGGAACTGAAGCTTTCTTT.

This chain joins TRBV5-8 and TRBJ1-3; D might be TRBD1 (5 bases). This CDR3 has 13 residues. Germline CDR1 reads SGHTS; CDR2 reads YDEGEE. V lost 0 bases and J 5 bases, leaving 6 bases between the germline ends. The CDR3 DNA sequence: TGTGCCAGCAGCTTGGGACAGAGAAACACCATATATTTT. Translation: CASSLGQRNTIYF.

This chain uses TRBV10-3 with TRBJ1-5; D is unclear. With 4 bases removed from V and 4 bases from J, the gap between germline ends came to 11 bases. The germline CDR1 and CDR2 sequences are ENHRY and SYGVKD. The CDR3 loop spans 14 amino acids. The CDR3 bases are TGTGCCATCAGTGGAGTTGGAGGGAATCAGCCCCAGCATTTT. Residues: CAISGVGGNQPQHF.

V usage is TRBV10-3 and J usage is TRBJ1-3; 9 bases are shared with TRBD1. With V trimmed by 6 bases and J by 1 base, 4 bases remained unmatched. The CDR3 contains 15 residues. The germline V gene encodes CDR1 ENHRY and CDR2 SYGVKD. CDR3 protein: CAISLGQGSGNTIYF. CDR3 nucleotide sequence: TGTGCCATCAGCCTAGGACAGGGGTCTGGAAACACCATATATTTT.

The chain employs TRBV5-6 and TRBJ2-1; 12 positions match TRBD2. V lost 4 bases, J lost 4 bases, and 9 bases stayed unmatched. Germline assignment: CDR1 SGHDT and CDR2 YYEEEE. The CDR3 has 17 residues. In nucleotides, the CDR3 is TGTGCCAGCAGCCCGCGACTAGCGGGGGCGAATTACAATGAGCAGTTCTTC. As protein: CASSPRLAGANYNEQFF.

The chain has TRBV12-5 and TRBJ1-1; perhaps TRBD1 as D (5 bases). The CDR3 has 11 amino acids. Germline values: CDR1 LGHNT, CDR2 FRNRAP. V lost 8 bases, J lost 3 bases, and 7 bases lay in between. DNA of the CDR3: TGTGCTAGTCAGGGCTACACTGAAGCTTTCTTT. This codes for CASQGYTEAFF.

The V and J genes are TRBV5-1 and TRBJ1-6; 8 nucleotides match TRBD1. CDR1 is SGHRS and CDR2 is YFSETQ in the germline V gene. V was clipped by 3 bases and J by 5 bases; unmatched bases: 16. The CDR3 is 19 amino acids. The CDR3 sequence: CASSSATPDRGQNNSPLHF. The CDR3 DNA sequence: TGCGCCAGCAGCTCCGCTACCCCAGACAGGGGCCAAAATAATTCACCCCTCCACTTT.

The chain recombines TRBV18 with TRBJ2-3, with TRBD2 matching over 7 bases. Per the germline V gene, CDR1 is KGHSH and CDR2 is LQKENI. V was clipped by 8 bases and J by 0 bases; unmatched bases: 5. This CDR3 region has 14 residues. CDR3: CASSGAASTDTQYF. Here the CDR3 DNA reads TGTGCCAGCAGCGGGGCGGCTAGCACAGATACGCAGTATTTT.

The chain uses TRBV28 and TRBJ1-2; D is perhaps TRBD1 (6 bases). The CDR3 runs to 14 residues. The V end was cut by 7 bases, the J end by 3 bases, with 15 bases between. CDR1 and CDR2 (germline): MDHEN, SYDVKM. The CDR3 region is CASTRDRIYYGYTF. The CDR3 DNA is TGTGCCAGCACCCGCGACAGGATATACTATGGCTACACCTTC.

V is TRBV2 and J is TRBJ1-5, with a tentative D call TRBD1 (6 bases). V was pared by 6 bases and J by 7 bases, with 19 bases between. This CDR3 contains 15 residues. The germline CDR1 and CDR2 sequences are SNHLY and FYNNEI. CDR3 nucleotide sequence: TGTGCCAGCAGCCCGCCGGACAGCAAGAGGCAGCCCCAGCATTTT. Translation gives CASSPPDSKRQPQHF. The full variable domain, rest sourced from reference TRBV2 and TRBJ1-5, is EPEVTQTPSHQVTQMGQEVILRCVPISNHLYFYWYRQILGQKVEFLVSFYNNEISEKSEIFDDQFSVERPDGSNFTLKIRSTKLEDSAMYFCASSPPDSKRQPQHFGDGTRLSIL.

The CDR3 DNA reads as TGTGCCAGCAGTGTCGAGGAGGGAAGGAATTCACCCCTCCACTTT. Its translation is CASSVEEGRNSPLHF. The rearrangement uses TRBV27 and TRBJ1-6; no firm D call. The germline V and J ends were trimmed by 5 bases and 7 bases, with 15 bases remaining between them. Germline V gene sequence: CDR1 MNHEY, CDR2 SMNVEV (reference sequence). This CDR3 has 15 amino acids.

The rearrangement links TRBV12-3 or TRBV12-4 to TRBJ2-7; D uncertain. With 2 bases removed from V and 0 bases from J, the gap between germline ends came to 5 bases. This CDR3 contains 13 residues. CDR3 nucleotides: TGTGCCAGCAGTTTACACAACTCCTACGAGCAGTACTTC. It is translated as CASSLHNSYEQYF.

The V and J genes are TRBV5-5 and TRBJ1-4; tentatively, D is TRBD1 (6 bases). The V gene lost 3 bases and the J gene lost 4 bases, with 10 bases spanning the gap. Germline CDR1 SGHKS, CDR2 YYEKEE (reference sequence). The CDR3 contains 14 residues. CDR3 region: CASSSGQLNEKLFF. The DNA for the CDR3 is TGTGCCAGCAGCTCCGGACAGCTTAATGAAAAACTGTTTTTT.

Worth noting for this clone: The sample contains more than one DNA sequence encoding this CDR3. This rearrangement joins TRBV15 to TRBJ1-6; 9 nucleotides align to TRBD1. In germline, CDR1 is LNHNV, CDR2 YYDKDF (reference sequence). The CDR3 is 15 amino acids. Germline trimming cut 1 base from V and 10 bases from J; bases unmatched to any gene: 5. The CDR3 sequence is CATSRVGQGGSPLHF. The CDR3 DNA follows: TGTGCCACCAGCAGAGTGGGACAGGGTGGGTCACCCCTCCACTTT.

The J gene is TRBJ1-2, the V gene TRBV2; 7 nucleotides agree with TRBD1. The germline gives CDR1 SNHLY, CDR2 FYNNEI. Losses at the gene ends were 6 bases for V and 5 bases for J; bases not matched to a gene: 9. The CDR3 contains 14 residues. The chain's CDR3 is CASRGTGVVYGYTF. The CDR3 DNA follows: TGTGCCAGCAGGGGAACAGGGGTGGTGTATGGCTACACCTTC.